This record looks at one TCR beta chain sequence and its context. Its target is not known. This entry belongs to a study of post-analysis software for immune sequencing data. TCR beta cDNA libraries had unique molecular identifiers. TCRdb analysed the PCR reads with MiXCR anew, one entry per CDR3 protein. The table has a few hundred thousand distinct CDR3 sequences, around 40% seen once. The CDR3 is 16 amino acids. The germline V and J ends were trimmed by 3 bases and 0 bases, with 12 bases remaining between them. Per the germline V gene, CDR1 is LNHDA and CDR2 is SQIVND (reference sequence). Findings and limits, study-wide: Included in a set of roughly 5 TRBV segments more frequent in patients than controls were TRBV5-6, TRBV5-1 and TRBV20-1.

This TCR was recovered from a girl aged 5-17 years with multiple sclerosis. Sequenced: blood. V is TRBV19 and J is TRBJ1-5; D is undetermined. The CDR3 protein is CASSILGQLSNQPQHF. CDR3 coding DNA: TGTGCCAGTAGTATTTTGGGTCAACTTAGCAATCAGCCCCAGCATTTT.